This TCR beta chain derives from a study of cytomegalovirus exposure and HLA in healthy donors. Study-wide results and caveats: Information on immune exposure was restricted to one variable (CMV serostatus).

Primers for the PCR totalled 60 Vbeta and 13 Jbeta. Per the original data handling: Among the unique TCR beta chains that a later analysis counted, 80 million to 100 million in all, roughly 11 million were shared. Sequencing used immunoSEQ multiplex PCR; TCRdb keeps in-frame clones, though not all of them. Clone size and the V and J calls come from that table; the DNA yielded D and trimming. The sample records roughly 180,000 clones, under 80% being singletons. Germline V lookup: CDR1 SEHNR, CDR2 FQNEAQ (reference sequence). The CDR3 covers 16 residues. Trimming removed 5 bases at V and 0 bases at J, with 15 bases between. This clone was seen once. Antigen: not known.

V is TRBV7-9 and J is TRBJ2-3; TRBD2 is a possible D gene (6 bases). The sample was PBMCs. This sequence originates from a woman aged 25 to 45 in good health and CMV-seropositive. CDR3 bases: TGTGCCAGCAGCGACGTGTGGGGGGAGAGCACAGATACGCAGTATTTT. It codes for CASSDVWGESTDTQYF.